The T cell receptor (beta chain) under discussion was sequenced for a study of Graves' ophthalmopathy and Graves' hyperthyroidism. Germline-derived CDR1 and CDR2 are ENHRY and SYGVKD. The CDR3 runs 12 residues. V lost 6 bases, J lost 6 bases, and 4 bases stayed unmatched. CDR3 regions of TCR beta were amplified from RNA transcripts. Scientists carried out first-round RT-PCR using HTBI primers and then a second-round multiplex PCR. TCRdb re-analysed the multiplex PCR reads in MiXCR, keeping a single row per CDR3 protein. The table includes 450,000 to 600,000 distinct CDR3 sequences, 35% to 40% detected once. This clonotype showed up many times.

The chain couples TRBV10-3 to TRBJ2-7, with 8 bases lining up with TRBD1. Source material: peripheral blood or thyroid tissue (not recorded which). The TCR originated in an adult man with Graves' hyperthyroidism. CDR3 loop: CAIRGTGSEQYF. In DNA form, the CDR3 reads TGTGCCATCAGGGGGACAGGAAGCGAGCAGTACTTC.